This T cell receptor beta chain was sequenced during a study of OX40 agonist ivuxolimab in advanced cancers. Study-wide points: Also present in some nonresponders was a low level of normalized T-cell clonal expansion.

As concerns this clone: Its antigen is not known.

The assay was immunoSEQ multiplex PCR, and TCRdb's table has in-frame clones only and misses some. The table has more than 75,000 clones, about 86% seen once. V lost 3 bases and J lost 3, with 18 bases in between. Germline V gene sequence: CDR1 GTSNPN, CDR2 SVGIG (reference sequence). The CDR3 is 15 amino acids. The genes are TRBV30 and TRBJ2-7; D is tentatively TRBD1 or TRBD2 (6 bases each). Sequenced material: CD4+ or CD8+ T cells sorted from blood, taken in a trial of the OX40 agonist ivuxolimab. The TCR originated in an adult with an advanced solid tumor such as melanoma, head and neck, liver or kidney cancer. CDR3 DNA: TGTGCCTGGAGGATACGAGGGGGGAAGCGCTACGAGCAGTACTTC. Its protein is CAWRIRGGKRYEQYF.